This T cell receptor beta chain stems from a study of shared clonotypes between healthy human individuals. Terminally differentiated effector memory CD45RA+ cells were excluded from the naive CD8 cells, which were CD45RO-negative and positively selected for CCR7. Profiling relied on immunoSEQ multiplex PCR, and the TCRdb table lists in-frame clones only, not all of them. This sample yields around 600,000 clones, of which roughly 98% are seen a single time; more than 0.3% belongs to the top ten. Germline CDR1 reads SGHRS; CDR2 reads YFSETQ. V lost 3 bases to trimming and J lost 5 bases; unmatched junction nucleotides: 22. CDR3 length equals 19 residues.

V and J are TRBV5-1 and TRBJ2-5; 7 bases align to TRBD1. The clonotype originates from a young man in good health. Sequencing was carried out using naive CD8+ T cells sorted from blood. The DNA for the CDR3 is TGCGCCAGCAGCTCGGGCAAGCTCATCCGAGACAGGGCGGGTGAGACCCAGTACTTC. Its protein is CASSSGKLIRDRAGETQYF.